This section outlines one TCR beta chain sequence together with its context. The antigen is unknown. Using its own MiXCR run on the RT-PCR reads, TCRdb lists one record per CDR3 protein. The sample holds about 650,000 distinct CDR3 sequences, about 15% seen once. This entry is derived from a study of response to subunit inactivated influenza vaccine. Germline CDR1 reads SGHRS; CDR2 reads YFSETQ. The CDR3 loop spans 14 amino acids. The ends were cut back, 6 bases at V and 5 bases at J, with 17 bases in the middle. Study-level findings and limits: Each seasonal flu vaccination may recruit only limited new T cells, authors suggested.

The V call is TRBV5-1, the J call TRBJ2-5; possibly TRBD2 for D (6 bases). The clonotype was recovered from a man over 45 who received an inactivated influenza vaccine. The source material was PBMCs from blood, sampled 14 to 15 days before vaccination. CDR3 DNA sequence: TGCGCCAGCACCACCCGCGGAGGGAGCGAGACCCAGTACTTC. Residues: CASTTRGGSETQYF.